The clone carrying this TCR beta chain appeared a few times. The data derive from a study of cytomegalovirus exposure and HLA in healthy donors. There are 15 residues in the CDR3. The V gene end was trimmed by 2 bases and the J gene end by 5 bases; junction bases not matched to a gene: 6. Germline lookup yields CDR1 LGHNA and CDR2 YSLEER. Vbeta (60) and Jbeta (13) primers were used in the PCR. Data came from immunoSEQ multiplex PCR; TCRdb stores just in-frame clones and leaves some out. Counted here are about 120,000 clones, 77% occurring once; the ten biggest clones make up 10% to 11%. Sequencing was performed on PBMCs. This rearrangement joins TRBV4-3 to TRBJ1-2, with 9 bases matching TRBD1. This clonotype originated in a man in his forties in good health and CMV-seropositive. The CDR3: CASSQTDRGGYGYTF. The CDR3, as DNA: TGCGCCAGCAGCCAAACTGACAGGGGGGGATATGGCTACACCTTC.